The 18 T cell receptor beta chains presented below share a single source sample, sequenced in a study of blood T cell repertoires in COVID-19. Generated by immunoSEQ multiplex PCR, the TCRdb table keeps only in-frame clones and is missing some. The sample yields roughly 180,000 clones, around 76% seen once. Material for sequencing was peripheral blood. These receptor sequences come from a woman aged 45-65 years with active or convalescent COVID-19.

The CDR3 DNA reads as TGTGCCAGCAGCGAGAGGGGGCATGGCTACACCTTC. Residues: CASSERGHGYTF. J is TRBJ1-2 and V is TRBV27; TRBD1 matches at 7 bases. V gave up 6 bases and J gave up 6 bases; unmatched junction bases: 4. CDR1 and CDR2 (germline): MNHEY, SMNVEV (reference sequence). This CDR3 region has 12 residues.

The chain has TRBV6-5 and TRBJ1-5; TRBD1 might be the D (6 bases). The CDR3 is 14 residues long. Germline V CDR1 and CDR2: MNHEY, SVGAGI. Trimming pared 7 bases from V and 2 bases from J, leaving 12 bases between. For the CDR3, the DNA is TGTGCCAGCAACCCGACAGGAGGCAATCAGCCCCAGCATTTT. Its protein product is CASNPTGGNQPQHF.

The chain has TRBV29-1 and TRBJ2-7; 7 bases agree with TRBD1. CDR3 length: 11 residues. The germline V gene has CDR1 SQVTM and CDR2 ANQGSEA. Trimming removed 6 bases from V and 5 bases from J; junction bases left unmatched: 4. This chain's CDR3 is CSVATGDEQYF. In DNA form, the CDR3 reads TGCAGCGTAGCAACAGGGGACGAGCAGTACTTC.

The chain joins TRBV19 to TRBJ2-3; D might be TRBD1 (8 bases). Trimming removed 5 bases from V and 3 bases from J, with 18 bases in between. This CDR3 has 16 residues. Germline V gene sequence: CDR1 LNHDA, CDR2 SQIVND (reference sequence). The CDR3 nucleotides read TGTGCCAGTAGTCCGGGAGGCCGACAGGGGACAGATACGCAGTATTTT. It encodes CASSPGGRQGTDTQYF.

The chain is built from TRBV18 and TRBJ2-3; D may be TRBD2 (6 bases). The germline V gene encodes CDR1 KGHSH and CDR2 LQKENI. V was cut by 4 bases and J by 3 bases, with 17 bases left in between. This CDR3 region has 16 residues. CDR3 residues: CASSRGRAGNTDTQYF. CDR3 sequence (DNA): TGTGCCAGCTCACGTGGCAGGGCGGGAAATACAGATACGCAGTATTTT.

The rearrangement joins TRBV5-4 to TRBJ2-7; the D gene is possibly TRBD1 (6 bases). Trimming shortened V by 1 base and J by 7 bases, and 9 bases separated the two germline ends. The CDR3 runs to 12 residues. Per germline, CDR1 SGHNT and CDR2 YYREEE (reference sequence). The CDR3 coding sequence is TGTGCCAGCAGCTTGACAGGGTATGAGCAGTACTTC. Translated: CASSLTGYEQYF.

The chain has TRBV30 and TRBJ2-5; 12 nucleotides align to TRBD2. J gave up 5 bases and V 2 bases, and 15 bases lay outside the gene matches. This CDR3 contains 18 residues. Germline V gene data show CDR1 as GTSNPN and CDR2 as SVGIG (reference sequence). In DNA form, the CDR3 reads TGTGCCTGGAGTCCCAGGACTAGCGGGACACTACTGGTCGAGACCCAGTACTTC. It is translated as CAWSPRTSGTLLVETQYF. Using reference TRBV30 and TRBJ2-5 for the parts outside the CDR3, the full variable domain is SQTIHQWPATLVQPVGSPLSLECTVEGTSNPNLYWYRQAAGRGLQLLFYSVGIGQISSEVPQNLSASRPQDRQFILSSKKLLLSDSGFYLCAWSPRTSGTLLVETQYFGPGTRLLVL.

This clone was found many times. The chain combines TRBV4-2 with TRBJ2-3; 15 nucleotides align to TRBD2. Germline V gives CDR1 LGHNA, CDR2 YNFKEQ. This CDR3 spans 20 amino acids. Losses at the gene ends were 3 bases for V and 0 bases for J; bases not matched to a gene: 10. The CDR3 loop is CASSQRGGLAGGTSTDTQYF. The DNA of the CDR3 is TGTGCCAGCAGCCAGAGGGGAGGACTAGCGGGAGGGACTAGCACAGATACGCAGTATTTT.

The chain recombines TRBV7-2 with TRBJ2-7, with 16 bases fitting TRBD2. V lost 5 bases, J lost 5 bases, and 6 bases stayed unmatched. Germline V lookup: CDR1 SGHTA, CDR2 FQGNSA. The CDR3 runs 16 residues. The CDR3 region is CASSPGLAGGSHEQYF. The CDR3 DNA follows: TGTGCCAGCAGCCCGGGACTAGCGGGAGGGAGCCACGAGCAGTACTTC.

This clone was seen a few times. The chain couples TRBV5-1 to TRBJ2-3, with TRBD2 matching over 8 bases. The J segment lost 3 bases and the V segment lost 2 bases, leaving 5 bases of the junction unmatched. The CDR3 is 15 residues long. CDR1 SGHRS and CDR2 YFSETQ come from the germline V gene. Written as DNA, the CDR3 is TGCGCCAGCAGCTTTAGCGGGGTTGGGACAGATACGCAGTATTTT. Translating gives CASSFSGVGTDTQYF.

CDR3 sequence: CASSEQGRGIDTQYF. For the CDR3, the DNA is TGTGCCAGCAGTGAACAGGGCAGGGGGATAGATACGCAGTATTTT. This sequence joins TRBV6-1 and TRBJ2-3; TRBD1 matches 7 bases. The CDR3 has 15 residues. The J segment lost 5 bases and the V segment lost 2 bases, leaving 7 bases of the junction unmatched. The germline CDR1 and CDR2 sequences are MNHNS and SASEGT.

V gene TRBV3-1 (or the pseudogene TRBV3-2) combines with J gene TRBJ1-2; the D gene is possibly TRBD1 (5 bases). CDR3 length: 14 residues. Germline assignment: CDR1 LGHDT and CDR2 YNNKEL (reference sequence). Trimming took 1 base from V and 5 from J, leaving 11 bases between them. CDR3 region: CASSQVDSRYGYTF. As DNA, the CDR3 is TGTGCCAGCAGCCAAGTTGACAGCCGATATGGCTACACCTTC.

The chain recombines TRBV4-3 with TRBJ1-2; no reliable D call. CDR3 size: 12 residues. Trimming removed 3 bases from V and 2 bases from J, with 4 bases in between. Germline lookup yields CDR1 LGHNA and CDR2 YSLEER. CDR3 coding DNA: TGCGCCAGCAGCCAGGAGAACTATGGCTACACCTTC. Translating gives CASSQENYGYTF.

This sequence joins TRBV15 and TRBJ1-1, with 11 nucleotides matching TRBD1. This CDR3 has 15 residues. CDR1 is LNHNV and CDR2 is YYDKDF in the germline V gene (reference sequence). The V segment lost 5 bases and the J segment 5 bases; nucleotides outside the gene matches: 7. CDR3 in DNA: TGTGCCACCAGCCCCGGGACAGGGGGAAAGACTGAAGCTTTCTTT. It yields the protein CATSPGTGGKTEAFF.

The chain is built from TRBV27 and TRBJ1-4; D uncertain. V was trimmed by 8 bases and J by 7 bases, leaving 20 bases between them. The CDR3 length is 15 residues. Germline V gene lookup returns CDR1 MNHEY and CDR2 SMNVEV (reference sequence). This chain's CDR3 is CASLRVGGAGEKLFF. The CDR3 DNA is TGTGCCAGCCTGAGAGTGGGCGGCGCGGGTGAAAAACTGTTTTTT.

This chain uses TRBV7-2 with TRBJ2-5; 15 positions agree with TRBD2. There are 17 residues in the CDR3. The germline CDR1 and CDR2 sequences are SGHTA and FQGNSA. After removal of 5 bases from V and 2 bases from J, the junction contained 6 bases not matched to a gene. Here the CDR3 DNA reads TGTGCCAGCAGCAATGGACTAGCGGGGGGGTATCAAGAGACCCAGTACTTC. Amino acids: CASSNGLAGGYQETQYF.

This clone was detected ten times or more. The CDR3 spells CASSLGPIGEGNTEAFF. CDR3 nucleotides: TGCGCCAGCAGCTTGGGCCCGATCGGGGAAGGGAACACTGAAGCTTTCTTT. This chain connects TRBV5-1 to TRBJ1-1; no clear D gene. Germline CDR1 reads SGHRS; CDR2 reads YFSETQ. V was cut by 0 bases and J by 1 base, with 16 bases left in between. The CDR3 spans 17 residues.

The V call is TRBV12-3 or TRBV12-4, the J call TRBJ1-1, with a weak D call TRBD1 (5 bases). This CDR3 has 13 residues. Trimming took 10 bases from V and 4 from J, leaving 16 bases between them. The CDR3 nucleotides read TGTGCCACCTCAGGGTTGTTGTTCACTGAAGCTTTCTTT. Translated: CATSGLLFTEAFF.